The 11 T cell receptor beta chains given below trace back to one sample, sequenced in a study of T-cell memory formation after mild COVID-19. From the 5' RACE reads, TCRdb called clonotypes with MiXCR, one entry per CDR3 protein. The sample consists of 550,000 to 700,000 distinct CDR3 sequences, 15% to 20% of them appearing once. Sequencing input: PBMCs or a T cell subset sorted from them (not recorded which). Receptor source: an adult woman who had mild COVID-19 (a few samples of this study predate the infection). Cell type and time point are not known.

CDR3: CASSLERERSYGYTF. The CDR3, as DNA: TGTGCCAGCAGCTTGGAAAGGGAAAGGAGCTATGGCTACACCTTC. This rearrangement joins TRBV5-5 to TRBJ1-2; D unresolved. The CDR3 is 15 residues long. V gave up 0 bases and J gave up 4 bases, with 13 bases separating them. Germline V CDR1 and CDR2: SGHKS, YYEKEE (reference sequence).

About this clonotype itself: A read error may produce the germline difference seen at one junction end. The rearrangement links TRBV5-1 to TRBJ1-1; 9 bases are a match to TRBD1. The CDR3 is 13 residues long. Germline V CDR1 and CDR2: SGHRS, YFSETQ. This CDR3 reads CASSPDTGGDSTF. As DNA, the CDR3 is TGCGCCAGCAGTCCTGATACAGGGGGCGATTCCACTTTT.

J is TRBJ2-3 and V is TRBV9; TRBD2 aligns across 7 bases. The CDR3 sequence is 15 residues long. The germline V gene encodes CDR1 SGDLS and CDR2 YYNGEE. The V segment lost 8 bases and the J segment 4 bases; nucleotides outside the gene matches: 13. The CDR3 loop reads CASNIASGASDTQYF. Here the CDR3 DNA reads TGTGCCAGTAATATTGCTAGCGGAGCCTCAGATACGCAGTATTTT.

The chain joins TRBV20-1 to TRBJ2-1, with 9 nucleotides matching TRBD1. Germline V gene sequence: CDR1 DFQATT, CDR2 SNEGSKA (reference sequence). V lost 3 bases, J lost 8 bases, and 2 bases stayed unmatched. The CDR3 extends over 12 amino acids. CDR3 coding DNA: TGCAGTGCTAGCGGGACAGGGTATGAGCAGTTCTTC. This sequence encodes CSASGTGYEQFF.

The rearrangement uses TRBV6-6 and TRBJ2-7; tentative D call: TRBD1 (6 bases). Trimming pared 4 bases from V and 2 bases from J, leaving 12 bases between. Germline CDR1 MNHNY, CDR2 SVGAGI (reference sequence). There are 14 residues in the CDR3. The DNA of the CDR3 is TGTGCCAGCAGTTTCCGGGACAACGCCTACGAGCAGTACTTC. Translation gives CASSFRDNAYEQYF.

This sequence joins TRBV7-3 and TRBJ2-6; D gene uncertain. This CDR3 comprises 13 residues. Germline V lookup: CDR1 SGHTA, CDR2 FQGTGA. V was cut by 7 bases and J by 2 bases, with 6 bases left in between. CDR3 protein: CASTRPGANVLTF. In DNA form, the CDR3 reads TGTGCCAGCACCCGCCCTGGGGCCAACGTCCTGACTTTC.

This chain uses TRBV12-3 or TRBV12-4 with TRBJ2-1; 8 bases are a match to TRBD1. This CDR3 is 17 amino acids long. Trimming took 4 bases from V and 2 from J; bases not matched to a gene: 10. The DNA for the CDR3 is TGTGCCAGCAGTTCGCAGGGGGCAAGTCTTGCCTACAATGAGCAGTTCTTC. The encoded protein is CASSSQGASLAYNEQFF.

The gene calls are TRBV4-2 and TRBJ2-3, with TRBD2 matching over 8 bases. The CDR3 loop spans 15 amino acids. The ends lost 4 bases at V and 4 bases at J; junction bases unmatched: 7. The germline gives CDR1 LGHNA, CDR2 YNFKEQ. CDR3 region: CASSPSGGPADTQYF. The CDR3 nucleotides read TGTGCCAGCAGCCCGAGCGGGGGCCCCGCAGATACGCAGTATTTT.

This clonotype came up a few times. The chain couples TRBV5-1 to TRBJ2-7, with TRBD2 matching 7 bases. Germline-derived CDR1 and CDR2 are SGHRS and YFSETQ. Unmatched junction bases numbered 10, after V lost 1 base and J lost 6 bases. The CDR3 sequence is 15 residues long. CDR3 sequence (DNA): TGCGCCAGCAGCTTGACGGCGGGCGGCGGGGGCGAGCAGTACTTC. The encoded protein is CASSLTAGGGGEQYF.

The chain employs TRBV29-1 and TRBJ2-7, with a possible D match to TRBD2 (5 bases). The V gene lost 2 bases and the J gene lost 0 bases, with 8 bases spanning the gap. Germline loops: CDR1 SQVTM, CDR2 ANQGSEA. This CDR3 has 13 residues. CDR3 residues: CSVEISASYEQYF. CDR3 DNA sequence: TGCAGCGTTGAAATTAGCGCCTCCTACGAGCAGTACTTC.

The chain recombines TRBV7-8 with TRBJ2-2; maybe TRBD2 (6 bases). The CDR3 spans 15 residues. Germline V lookup: CDR1 SGHVS, CDR2 FQNEAQ. V dropped 2 bases and J dropped 4 bases, with 11 bases sitting between them. In DNA, the CDR3 is TGTGCCAGCAGCTTAAGCGGGTCGACCACCGGGGAGCTGTTTTTT. Translated: CASSLSGSTTGELFF.